The 7 T cell receptor beta chains listed next were all sequenced from one sample in a study of read filtering for tumor transcriptome and immune sequencing. The library was built from roughly 400 ng RNA with molecular barcoded adaptors for alpha/delta and beta/gamma chains. Each CDR3 protein gets one entry after TCRdb re-called the reads with MiXCR. This table holds 75,000 to 95,000 distinct CDR3 sequences, around a fifth found once. The material sequenced was a population of CD138-negative cells sorted from bone marrow. The origin of the receptors is a donor at least 40 years old with multiple myeloma.

This clonotype showed up many times. The V gene is TRBV2, the J gene TRBJ2-1; 10 nucleotides align to TRBD2. Per germline, CDR1 SNHLY and CDR2 FYNNEI. The CDR3 totals 15 residues. V was pared by 7 bases and J by 5 bases, with 8 bases of the junction left unmatched. In nucleotides, the CDR3 is TGTGCCAGCAACCGTCTAGCGGGGGATGACAATGAGCAGTTCTTC. Protein: CASNRLAGDDNEQFF.

The CDR3 here is CASSPGQGANTGELFF. Written as DNA, the CDR3 is TGTGCCAGCAGCCCCGGACAGGGGGCCAACACCGGGGAGCTGTTTTTT. This chain uses TRBV11-3 with TRBJ2-2; TRBD1 agrees at 11 bases. Looked up from germline, CDR1 is SGHNT and CDR2 is YENEEA. V dropped 5 bases and J dropped 2; count of bases not matched to a gene: 4. The CDR3 consists of 16 residues.

The chain recombines TRBV7-2 with TRBJ1-5; a weak D match, TRBD1 (5 bases). Germline loops: CDR1 SGHTA, CDR2 FQGNSA. The germline V and J ends were trimmed by 5 bases and 3 bases, with 8 bases remaining between them. The CDR3 covers 13 residues. For the CDR3, the DNA is TGTGCCAGCAGCCCCGGGACCAATCAGCCCCAGCATTTT. As protein: CASSPGTNQPQHF. The full variable domain, its missing parts supplied by reference TRBV7-2 and TRBJ1-5, is GAGVSQSPSNKVTEKGKDVELRCDPISGHTALYWYRQSLGQGLEFLIYFQGNSAPDKSGLPSDRFSAERTGGSVSTLTIQRTQQEDSAVYLCASSPGTNQPQHFGDGTRLSIL.

Note on this clonotype: Possible read error: a much larger clone is one base away. The V gene is TRBV7-3, the J gene TRBJ1-1; no definite D call. This CDR3 has 14 residues. The germline gives CDR1 SGHTA, CDR2 FQGTGA. The DNA for the CDR3 is TGTGCCAGCAGCTTAGGTTTGGTGAACATTGAAGCTTTCTTT. The encoded protein is CASSLGLVNIEAFF.

As concerns this clonotype: With a much larger clone just one base away, this may be a read error. In this CDR3 the conserved last residue, phenylalanine or tryptophan, is missing, so a read error is likely. The gene calls are TRBV20-1 and TRBJ1-4; 9 bases align to TRBD1. CDR3 length equals 13 residues. V was pared by 3 bases and J by 5 bases, with 1 base of the junction left unmatched. The germline V gene has CDR1 DFQATT and CDR2 SNEGSKA (reference sequence). CDR3 sequence (DNA): TGCAGTGCTAGTGGGACAGGGAATGAAAAACTGTTTCTT. Its protein product is CSASGTGNEKLFL.

To note about this clonotype: A much larger clone is a single base away; this may be a read error. V usage is TRBV11-1 and J usage is TRBJ2-7; D may be TRBD2 (6 bases). CDR1 is SGHAT and CDR2 is FQDESV in the germline V gene (reference sequence). The V end lost 5 bases, the J end lost 2 bases, and 19 bases lay between the germline ends. The CDR3 totals 16 residues. Written as DNA, the CDR3 is TGTGCCAGCAGCCAACCCAAGTGGGGGGAAGCCTACGAGCAGTACTTC. Encoded protein: CASSQPKWGEAYEQYF.

In its sample, this clonotype was seen many times. This chain connects TRBV7-3 to TRBJ2-5; D may be TRBD1 or TRBD2 (5 bases each). V shed 3 bases and J shed 4 bases, with 12 bases lying between them. The germline V gene encodes CDR1 SGHTA and CDR2 FQGTGA. This CDR3 has 14 amino acids. CDR3 in amino acids: CASSLDPRGETQYF. In nucleotides, the CDR3 is TGTGCCAGCAGCTTGGACCCGAGGGGAGAGACCCAGTACTTC.